This T cell receptor beta chain stems from a study of T-cell memory formation after mild COVID-19. One entry per CDR3 protein, called by TCRdb with MiXCR from the 5' RACE reads. The sample has roughly 150,000 distinct CDR3 sequences; roughly 15% are singletons. Germline lookup yields CDR1 SQVTM and CDR2 ANQGSEA. Unmatched junction bases numbered 12, after V lost 8 bases and J lost 7 bases. The CDR3 extends over 13 amino acids. Sequences were obtained from PBMCs or a T cell subset sorted from them (not recorded which). J is TRBJ2-7 and V is TRBV29-1; 9 nucleotides match TRBD1. The TCR originated in an adult woman who had mild COVID-19 (a few samples of this study predate the infection). Cell type and time point are not known. The DNA of the CDR3 is TGCAGCTCAAGGACAGGGGCTTCTCGGGAGCAGTACTTC. It codes for CSSRTGASREQYF.